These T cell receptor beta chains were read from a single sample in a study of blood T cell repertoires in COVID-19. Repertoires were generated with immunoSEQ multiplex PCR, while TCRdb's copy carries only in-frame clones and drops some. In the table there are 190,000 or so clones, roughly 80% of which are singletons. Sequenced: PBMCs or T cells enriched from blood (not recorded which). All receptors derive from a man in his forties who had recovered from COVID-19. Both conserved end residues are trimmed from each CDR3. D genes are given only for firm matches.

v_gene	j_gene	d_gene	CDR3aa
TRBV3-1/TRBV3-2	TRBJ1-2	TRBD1	ASSQFEKTGNGYT
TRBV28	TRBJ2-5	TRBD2	ASSRLTGLAVQETQY
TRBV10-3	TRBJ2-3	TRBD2	AISTSGGAVDTQY
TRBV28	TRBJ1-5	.	ASSPAGGGNQPQH
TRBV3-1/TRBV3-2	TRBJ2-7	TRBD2	ASSLRLSGDSYEQY
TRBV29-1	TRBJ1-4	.	SVEVPGKKLF
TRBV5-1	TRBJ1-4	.	ASSLTQRATNEKLF
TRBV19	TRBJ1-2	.	ASSISRAPRGYT
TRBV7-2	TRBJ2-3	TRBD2	ASSRTSGGRDTQY
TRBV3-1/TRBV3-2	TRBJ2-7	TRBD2	ASSQVAGGRGEQY
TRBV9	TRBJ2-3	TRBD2	ASSPAHAGGADTQY
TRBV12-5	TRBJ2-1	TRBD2	ASGLDLTSGGAYNEQF
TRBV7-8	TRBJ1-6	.	ASSFSGASLH
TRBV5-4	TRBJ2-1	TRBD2	ASSPLGAGDNEQF
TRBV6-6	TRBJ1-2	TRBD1	ASSRQGFSYGYT
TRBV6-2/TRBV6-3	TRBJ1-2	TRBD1	ASTPRQGGMGYT
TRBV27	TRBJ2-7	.	ASSFFRGPEYEQY
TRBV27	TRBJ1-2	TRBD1	ASSLTGVFNYGYT
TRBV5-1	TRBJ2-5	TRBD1	ASSSSTGGFETQY
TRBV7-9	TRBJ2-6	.	ASSLPDRLGSGANVLT
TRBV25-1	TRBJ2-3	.	ASNPRGGPTDTQY
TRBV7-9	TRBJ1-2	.	ASSLAAHGYT
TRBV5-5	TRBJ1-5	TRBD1	ASSLVTTGAINQPQH
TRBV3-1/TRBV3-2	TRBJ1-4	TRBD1	ASSLPGQGPNEKLF
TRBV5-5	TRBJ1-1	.	ASSLAPDSRNTEAF
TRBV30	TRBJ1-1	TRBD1	AWSRLGQMNTEAF
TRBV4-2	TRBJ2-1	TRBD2	ASRRTSSNEQF
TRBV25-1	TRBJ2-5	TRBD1	ASSGDRSGTQY
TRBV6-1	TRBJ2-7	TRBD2	ASSEASGRGRTYEQY
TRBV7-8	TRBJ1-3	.	ASSLVRITSGNTIY
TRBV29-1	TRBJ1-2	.	SVEALQGENYGYT
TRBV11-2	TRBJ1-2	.	ASSGPQGLYGYT
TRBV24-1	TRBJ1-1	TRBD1	ATRGRGPSQGTF
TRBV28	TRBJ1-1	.	ASSVRENTEAF
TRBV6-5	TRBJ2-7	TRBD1	ASSSGQTYGYEQY
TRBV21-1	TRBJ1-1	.	ASSNPQGPTEAF
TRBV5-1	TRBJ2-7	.	ASSLEGVLEQY
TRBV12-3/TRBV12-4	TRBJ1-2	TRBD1	ASSTGGGYGYT
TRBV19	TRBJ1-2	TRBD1	ASTLQTGGTGYGYT
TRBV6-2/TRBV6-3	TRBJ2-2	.	ASSYTGVSGELF
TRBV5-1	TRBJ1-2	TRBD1	ASSRDPGQGLGYT
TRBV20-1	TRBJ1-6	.	SATHQGNLH
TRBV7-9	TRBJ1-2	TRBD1	ASSPDRAGYT
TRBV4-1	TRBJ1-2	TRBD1	ASSQGRQGIYGYT
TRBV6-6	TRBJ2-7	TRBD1	ASRDSSYEQY
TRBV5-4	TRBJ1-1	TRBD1	ASSYRDSSTEAF
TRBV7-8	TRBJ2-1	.	ASSSLGQVNEQF
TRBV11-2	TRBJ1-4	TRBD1	ASSLLQGDEKLF
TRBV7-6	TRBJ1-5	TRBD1	ASSLGQGGMGQPQH
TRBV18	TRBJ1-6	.	ASSPGQPDNSPLH